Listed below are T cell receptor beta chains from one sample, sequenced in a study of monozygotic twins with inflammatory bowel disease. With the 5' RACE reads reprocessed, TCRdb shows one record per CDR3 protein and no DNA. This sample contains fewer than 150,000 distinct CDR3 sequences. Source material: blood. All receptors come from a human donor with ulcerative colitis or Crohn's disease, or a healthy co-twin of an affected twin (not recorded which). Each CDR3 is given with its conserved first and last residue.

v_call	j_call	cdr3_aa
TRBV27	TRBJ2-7	CASSLGGSRPVTYEQYF
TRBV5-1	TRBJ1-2	CASSFGDRSGGYTF
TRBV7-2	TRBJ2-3	CASSRTGGGTDTQYF
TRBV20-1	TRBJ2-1	CSARGGWEQGRHEQFF
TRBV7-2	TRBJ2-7	CASNVGREAYEQYF
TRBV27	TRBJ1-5	CASSFDPSGRSNQPQHF
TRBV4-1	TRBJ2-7	CASSHGGNYEQYF
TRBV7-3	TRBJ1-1	CASRYRELNTEAFF
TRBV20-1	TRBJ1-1	CSGLAGDTEAFF
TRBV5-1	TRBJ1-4	CASSLARTGEGTNEKLFF
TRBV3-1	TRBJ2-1	CASSQTHSNNEQFF
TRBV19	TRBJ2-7	CASSSSFFYEQYF
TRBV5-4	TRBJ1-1	CALKERGVRTEAFF
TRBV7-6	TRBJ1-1	CASSPGQGTEAFF
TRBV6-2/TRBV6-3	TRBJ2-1	CASSFEGSHHYNEQFF
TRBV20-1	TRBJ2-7	CSAPREGASEQYF
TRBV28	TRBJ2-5	CASRETGTGRETQYF
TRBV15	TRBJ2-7	CATSLGAGDYEQYF
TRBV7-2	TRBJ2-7	CASSLLGAAYEQYF
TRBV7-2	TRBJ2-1	CASNPRQGTYNEQFF
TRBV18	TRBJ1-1	CASSPQREVNTEAFF
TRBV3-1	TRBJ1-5	CASGHGRHHQPQHF
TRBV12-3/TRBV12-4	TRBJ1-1	CASSLTDPLNTEAFF
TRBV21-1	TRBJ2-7	CASSKVTGRRYEQYF
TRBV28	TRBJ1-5	CASSFTPPGQGGNQPQHF
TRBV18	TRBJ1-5	CASSPRGDGNQPQHF
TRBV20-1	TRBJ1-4	CSASGQAAEKLFF
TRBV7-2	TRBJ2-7	CASSLGRDRSYEQYF
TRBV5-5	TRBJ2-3	CASSLQASAGQVDTQYF
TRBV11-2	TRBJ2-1	CASTPGDEQFF
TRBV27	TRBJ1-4	CASSPDRGKLFF
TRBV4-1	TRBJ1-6	CASSQGTVAGNSPLHF
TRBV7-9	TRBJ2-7	CASSQLNGWTEQYF
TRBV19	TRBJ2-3	CASSSRGSTDTQYF
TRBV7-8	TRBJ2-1	CASSSKIAGGTNEQFF
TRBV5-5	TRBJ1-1	CASRLASRGNTEAFF
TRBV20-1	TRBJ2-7	CSAIRQGVGYEQYF
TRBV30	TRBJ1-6	CAWSPDRGRGSPLHF
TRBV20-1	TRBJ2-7	CSARVTGREQYF
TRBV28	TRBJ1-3	CASSFSLPAFSGNTIYF
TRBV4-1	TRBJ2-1	CASSPDLNEQFF
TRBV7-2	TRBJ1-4	CASSLEVGRKLFF
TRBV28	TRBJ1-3	CASSPFRGNTIYF
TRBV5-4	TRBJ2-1	CASSQTSGPYNEQFF
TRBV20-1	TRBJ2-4	CSARFAKFAKNIQYF
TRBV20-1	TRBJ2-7	CRAAWGYEQYF
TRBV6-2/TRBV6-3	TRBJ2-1	CASSFSGGAGNEQFF
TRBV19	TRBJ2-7	CASGSRRAASYEQYF
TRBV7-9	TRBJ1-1	CASSNGEEGFF
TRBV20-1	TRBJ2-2	CSAISGGGLSWNTGELFF
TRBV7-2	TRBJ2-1	CASGVGVGNEQFF